The rows below give T cell receptor beta chains drawn from one sample of a study of cytomegalovirus exposure and HLA in healthy donors. The protocol was immunoSEQ multiplex PCR, while the TCRdb copy is restricted to in-frame clones and leaves out a portion. This sample yields 150,000 to 200,000 clones, of which 86% are seen a single time; 1.4% to 1.5% belongs to the top ten. What was sequenced was PBMCs. The receptors come from a woman under 30 in good health and CMV-seronegative. Each CDR3 is given with its conserved first and last residue. A D gene is named only where the DNA matches it firmly. Some rows mark clone size as missing; the rest say once, few, many or name a class of expanded clone.

abundance	d_gene	v_gene	j_gene	CDR3aa	CDR3nt
NA	TRBD2	TRBV15	TRBJ2-3	CATSGGDTDTQYF	TGTGCCACCAGCGGGGGGGACACAGATACGCAGTATTTT
NA	NA	TRBV5-4	TRBJ2-5	CASSLSPSEKETQYF	TGTGCCAGCAGCTTGTCCCCTAGCGAAAAAGAGACCCAGTACTTC
NA	TRBD1	TRBV5-1	TRBJ1-1	CASSLGGLDRGLMNTEAFF	TGCGCCAGCAGCTTGGGAGGCCTAGACAGGGGGCTAATGAACACTGAAGCTTTCTTT
NA	TRBD1	TRBV30	TRBJ1-4	CAWRLPGQGNEKLFF	TGTGCCTGGAGACTCCCGGGACAGGGGAATGAAAAACTGTTTTTT
few	NA	TRBV23-1	TRBJ2-7	CASSLRDEQYF	TGCGCCAGCAGCCTCAGGGACGAGCAGTACTTC
NA	NA	TRBV4-1	TRBJ2-7	CASSQDSGVVDEQYF	TGCGCCAGCAGCCAAGACTCAGGGGTTGTGGACGAGCAGTACTTC
NA	NA	TRBV29-1	TRBJ2-7	CSVSDNNEQYF	TGCAGCGTGTCCGACAACAACGAGCAGTACTTC
NA	NA	TRBV29-1	TRBJ2-7	CSVAGQTSSYEQYF	TGCAGCGTTGCAGGACAGACGAGCTCCTACGAGCAGTACTTC
NA	TRBD2	TRBV5-1	TRBJ2-7	CASSLGGGDVYEQYF	TGCGCCAGCAGCTTGGGCGGGGGAGACGTCTACGAGCAGTACTTC
NA	TRBD2	TRBV5-1	TRBJ2-7	CASSSTAGSDEQYF	TGCGCCAGCAGCTCGACAGCGGGATCAGACGAGCAGTACTTC
NA	TRBD1	TRBV13	TRBJ1-2	CASSLGTPDRDYGYTF	TGTGCCAGCAGCCTCGGGACTCCCGACAGGGACTATGGCTACACCTTC
NA	TRBD2	TRBV10-1	TRBJ2-1	CASSGGLAGVDEQFF	TGCGCCAGCAGTGGGGGACTAGCGGGGGTGGATGAGCAGTTCTTC
NA	TRBD1	TRBV6-5	TRBJ2-2	CASSPGGNGELFF	TGTGCCAGCAGCCCAGGGGGTAACGGGGAGCTGTTTTTT
few	NA	TRBV2	TRBJ1-6	CAGRRVSYNSPLHF	TGTGCCGGCCGTCGGGTCTCCTATAATTCACCCCTCCACTTT
NA	TRBD1	TRBV6-1	TRBJ1-1	CATQDRGRTEAFF	TGTGCCACGCAAGACAGGGGGCGGACTGAAGCTTTCTTT